This is a list of T cell receptor beta chains from one sample in a study of shared clonotypes between healthy human individuals. The repertoire was sequenced with immunoSEQ multiplex PCR; TCRdb's copy has only in-frame clones and lacks some. The data contain millions of clones, approximately 95% of them singletons. Input material: naive CD4+ T cells sorted from blood. All receptors derive from a man between 18 and 35 years old in good health. Each CDR3 is given with its conserved first and last residue. Fields, in order: clone size, J gene, D gene, V gene, CDR3 protein, CDR3 DNA. The D gene is left open where the match is weak. Expanded clones get a size class; other rows say once, few or many, or leave the size out.

NA,TRBJ2-5,NA,TRBV5-6,CASSARGWETQYF,TGTGCCAGCAGCGCGAGGGGTTGGGAGACCCAGTACTTC
NA,TRBJ2-7,NA,TRBV7-3,CASSLGGPSYEQYF,TGTGCCAGCAGCTTAGGCGGGCCCTCCTACGAGCAGTACTTC
NA,TRBJ1-1,NA,TRBV11-1,CASSHTSMAFF,TGTGCCAGCAGCCACACGTCAATGGCTTTCTTT
NA,TRBJ1-1,NA,TRBV7-2,CASSYTEFTEAFF,TGTGCCAGCAGTTATACGGAGTTCACTGAAGCTTTCTTT
NA,TRBJ2-5,NA,TRBV5-1,CASSNTGFQRETQYF,TGCGCCAGCAGCAATACGGGATTCCAGAGGGAGACCCAGTACTTC
NA,TRBJ2-5,TRBD1,TRBV5-6,CASSRGQAEETQYF,TGTGCCAGCAGCCGCGGACAGGCTGAAGAGACCCAGTACTTC
once,TRBJ1-6,NA,TRBV28,CASRVRRTSSYNSPLHF,TGTGCCAGCAGGGTTCGCAGGACAAGCTCCTATAATTCACCCCTCCACTTT
NA,TRBJ2-3,NA,TRBV30,CAWSKALLLGTDTQYF,TGTGCCTGGAGTAAGGCCCTTCTACTGGGCACAGATACGCAGTATTTT
NA,TRBJ2-5,NA,TRBV10-2,CASSELGATYQETQYF,TGCGCCAGCAGTGAGTTAGGGGCCACGTACCAAGAGACCCAGTACTTC
NA,TRBJ2-7,TRBD2,TRBV7-9,CASSWGLAGGVYEQYF,TGTGCCAGCAGCTGGGGACTAGCGGGAGGGGTGTACGAGCAGTACTTC
NA,TRBJ1-2,NA,TRBV7-2,CASSLLGTGYTF,TGTGCCAGCAGCTTACTTGGGACTGGCTACACCTTC
NA,TRBJ1-4,NA,TRBV7-3,CASSRWDGEKLFF,TGTGCCAGCTCCCGGTGGGACGGTGAAAAACTGTTTTTT
NA,TRBJ2-1,NA,TRBV20-1,CSASPGAYQFF,TGCAGTGCTAGCCCGGGAGCTTACCAGTTCTTC
once,TRBJ2-1,TRBD1,TRBV18,CASSPQGAEYNEQFF,TGTGCCAGCTCACCTCAGGGGGCTGAATACAATGAGCAGTTCTTC
NA,TRBJ1-2,TRBD1,TRBV19,CASKERDSTYGYTF,TGTGCCAGTAAGGAACGGGACAGTACCTATGGCTACACCTTC